This entry lists 5 T cell receptor beta chains sequenced from one sample in a study of blood T cell repertoires in COVID-19. Libraries were prepared by immunoSEQ multiplex PCR; TCRdb keeps only in-frame clonotypes and omits some of them. This sample has more than 15,000 clones; about 90% occur once, and the top ten carry about 4%. The specimen was peripheral blood. The receptors shown here come from a human donor in a cohort sampled during active COVID-19.

The rearrangement links TRBV21-1 to TRBJ2-7; TRBD1, the table's D call, was not compared with the DNA. TRBV21-1 is a pseudogene segment. The CDR3 length is 15 residues. The CDR3: CASSKKDRGGYEQYV. The CDR3 bases are TGTGCCAGCAGCAAAAAGGACAGGGGGGGTTACGAGCAGTACGTC.

This clone was seen a single time. J is TRBJ1-2 and V is TRBV7-2; TRBD1 agrees at 8 bases. The CDR3 is 16 amino acids. V was clipped by 5 bases and J by 4 bases; unmatched bases: 12. Per the germline V gene, CDR1 is SGHTA and CDR2 is FQGNSA. CDR3 sequence reads: CASSAPSRGQIYGYTF. The CDR3, as DNA: TGTGCCAGCAGCGCCCCCAGCAGGGGGCAAATCTATGGCTACACCTTC. The complete variable domain, with remaining parts taken from reference TRBV7-2 and TRBJ1-2, reads GAGVSQSPSNKVTEKGKDVELRCDPISGHTALYWYRQSLGQGLEFLIYFQGNSAPDKSGLPSDRFSAERTGGSVSTLTIQRTQQEDSAVYLCASSAPSRGQIYGYTFGSGTRLTVV.

This sequence joins TRBV7-2 and TRBJ2-1; 10 bases align to TRBD2. The CDR3 is 17 amino acids. J gave up 7 bases and V 4 bases, and 13 bases lay outside the gene matches. Germline CDR1 SGHTA, CDR2 FQGNSA. The CDR3 spells CASSYSSGGLVRNEQFF. DNA of the CDR3: TGTGCCAGCAGCTATTCTAGCGGGGGTCTAGTTCGGAATGAGCAGTTCTTC.

The rearrangement uses TRBV25-1 and TRBJ2-3; 9 nucleotides agree with TRBD2. The CDR3 runs 14 residues. Trimming cost V 6 bases and J 2 bases; bases outside gene matches: 3. Germline V lookup: CDR1 MGHDK, CDR2 SYGVNS. CDR3 nucleotides: TGTGCCAGCAGACTAGCGGGCCTCACAGATACGCAGTATTTT. Translating it yields CASRLAGLTDTQYF.

The V call is TRBV18, the J call TRBJ2-7; 9 nucleotides agree with TRBD1. This CDR3 has 15 amino acids. Per the germline V gene, CDR1 is KGHSH and CDR2 is LQKENI. The V gene end was trimmed by 4 bases and the J gene end by 5 bases; junction bases not matched to a gene: 9. The CDR3 here is CASSLRDRVYDEQYF. The CDR3 DNA is TGTGCCAGCTCACTCCGGGACAGGGTATACGACGAGCAGTACTTC.